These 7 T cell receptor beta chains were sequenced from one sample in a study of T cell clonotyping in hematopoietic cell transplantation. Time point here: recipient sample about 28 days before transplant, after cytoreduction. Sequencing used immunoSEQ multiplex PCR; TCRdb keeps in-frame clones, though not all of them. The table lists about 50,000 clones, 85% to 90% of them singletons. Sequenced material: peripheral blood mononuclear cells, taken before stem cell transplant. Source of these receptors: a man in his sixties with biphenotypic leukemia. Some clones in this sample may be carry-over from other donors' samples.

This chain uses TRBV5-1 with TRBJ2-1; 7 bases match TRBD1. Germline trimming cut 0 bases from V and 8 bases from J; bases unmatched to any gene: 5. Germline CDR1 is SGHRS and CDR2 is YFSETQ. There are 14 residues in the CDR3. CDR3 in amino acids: CASSLDRGRYEQFF. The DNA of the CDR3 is TGCGCCAGCAGCTTGGACAGGGGAAGGTATGAGCAGTTCTTC. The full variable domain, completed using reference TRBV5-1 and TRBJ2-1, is KAGVTQTPRYLIKTRGQQVTLSCSPISGHRSVSWYQQTPGQGLQFLFEYFSETQRNKGNFPGRFSGRQFSNSRSEMNVSTLELGDSALYLCASSLDRGRYEQFFGPGTRLTVL.

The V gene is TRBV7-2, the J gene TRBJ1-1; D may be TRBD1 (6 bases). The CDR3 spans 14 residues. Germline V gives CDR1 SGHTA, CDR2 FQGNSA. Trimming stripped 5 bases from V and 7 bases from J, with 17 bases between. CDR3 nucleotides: TGTGCCAGCAGCCCCCTCGTGACAGGTGGTGAAGCTTTCTTT. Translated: CASSPLVTGGEAFF.

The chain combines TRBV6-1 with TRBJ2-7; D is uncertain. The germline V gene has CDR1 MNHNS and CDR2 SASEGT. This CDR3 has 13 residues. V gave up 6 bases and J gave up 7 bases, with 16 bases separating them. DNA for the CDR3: TGTGCCAGCAGAGGTTCGGTTCGAGGAGAGCAGTACTTC. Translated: CASRGSVRGEQYF.

CDR3 coding DNA: TGTGCCAGCAGTGAAGCCGGTCTCGGGGCCTTTACGGGGGGCTACACCTTC. Its protein product is CASSEAGLGAFTGGYTF. This rearrangement joins TRBV6-1 to TRBJ1-2; tentative D call: TRBD1 (5 bases). The CDR3 loop spans 17 amino acids. Trimming stripped 0 bases from V and 8 bases from J, with 22 bases between. Germline-derived CDR1 and CDR2 are MNHNS and SASEGT.

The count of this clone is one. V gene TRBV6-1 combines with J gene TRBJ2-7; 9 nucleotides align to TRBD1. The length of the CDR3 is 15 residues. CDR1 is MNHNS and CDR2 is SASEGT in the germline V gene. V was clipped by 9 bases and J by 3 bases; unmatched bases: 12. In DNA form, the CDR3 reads TGTGCCAGACCCTTTTGGACAGGGGCGAACTACGAGCAGTACTTC. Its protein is CARPFWTGANYEQYF.

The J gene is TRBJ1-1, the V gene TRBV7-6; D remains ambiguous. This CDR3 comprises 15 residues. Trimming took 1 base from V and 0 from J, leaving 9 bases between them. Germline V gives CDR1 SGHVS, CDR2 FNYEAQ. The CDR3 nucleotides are TGTGCCAGCAGCTTAGTGGAGGGAATGAACACTGAAGCTTTCTTT. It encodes CASSLVEGMNTEAFF.

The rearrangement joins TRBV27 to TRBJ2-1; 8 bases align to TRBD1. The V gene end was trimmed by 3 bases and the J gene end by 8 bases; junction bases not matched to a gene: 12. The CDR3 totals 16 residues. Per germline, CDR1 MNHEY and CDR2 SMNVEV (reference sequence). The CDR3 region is CASSFLIATGVYEQFF. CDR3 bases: TGTGCCAGCAGTTTTCTCATAGCGACAGGGGTTTATGAGCAGTTCTTC.